These 15 T cell receptor beta chains were sequenced from one sample in a study of regulatory T cells in long-lasting Graves disease. CDR3-region Arm-PCR and iRepertoire HTBI primers produced the TCR beta libraries. Via MiXCR, TCRdb re-called the multiplex PCR reads, giving one row per CDR3 protein. The sample includes about 560,000 distinct CDR3 sequences, roughly 16% of them seen just once. The sample's time point: newly diagnosed GD, antithyroid drugs for less than 3 months. PBMCs provided the RNA from which the TCR library was made. These data were also filed under a second study, of T cells in Graves' hyperthyroidism and ophthalmopathy.

Here the sequenced sample was peripheral blood mononuclear cells (PBMCs), taken at new diagnosis, from a patient treated with antithyroid drugs. The receptors come from a man between 18 and 35 years old with Graves disease.

This clonotype was found many times. CDR3 loop: CASSLPDSTTEQYF. CDR3 nucleotide sequence: TGTGCCAGCAGCTTGCCGGACAGTACAACCGAGCAGTACTTC. The chain uses TRBV5-6 and TRBJ2-7; weak D call: TRBD1 (6 bases). The CDR3 totals 14 residues. Per germline, CDR1 SGHDT and CDR2 YYEEEE. The V end was cut by 1 base, the J end by 6 bases, with 14 bases between.

This clonotype was seen at least ten times. V and J are TRBV7-8 and TRBJ2-7, with D hard to call. Trimming took off 0 bases at V and 5 bases at J, with 14 bases between the two ends. The CDR3 has 15 amino acids. CDR1 and CDR2 from the germline V gene are SGHVS and FQNEAQ. This CDR3 is CASSLASVRKNEQYF. CDR3 DNA sequence: TGTGCCAGCAGCTTAGCCTCGGTTCGCAAAAACGAGCAGTACTTC.

This clonotype was detected ten times or more. The DNA for the CDR3 is TGTGCCAGCAGCTTAGATACCAGGAGGTCGTTTAGGAACACTGAAGCTTTCTTT. Translated, it gives CASSLDTRRSFRNTEAFF. This chain connects TRBV11-2 to TRBJ1-1; D is uncertain. The CDR3 runs 18 residues. CDR1 is SGHAT and CDR2 is FQNNGV in the germline V gene. Trimming left V 0 bases short and J 1 base short, with 18 bases between. Complete variable domain (other parts from reference TRBV11-2 and TRBJ1-1): EAGVAQSPRYKIIEKRQSVAFWCNPISGHATLYWYQQILGQGPKLLIQFQNNGVVDDSQLPKDRFSAERLKGVDSTLKIQPAKLEDSAVYLCASSLDTRRSFRNTEAFFGQGTRLTVV.

This clonotype was counted ten times or more. V gene TRBV6-2 or TRBV6-3 combines with J gene TRBJ2-1; weak D call: TRBD1 (5 bases). V dropped 5 bases and J dropped 0 bases, with 11 bases sitting between them. CDR1 is MNHEY and CDR2 is SVGEGT in the germline V gene. The CDR3 sequence is 15 residues long. CDR3 in amino acids: CASSETVDSYNEQFF. CDR3 coding DNA: TGTGCCAGCAGTGAGACAGTTGACTCCTACAATGAGCAGTTCTTC.

The gene calls are TRBV29-1 and TRBJ2-3; a weak D match, TRBD2 (6 bases). Germline-derived CDR1 and CDR2 are SQVTM and ANQGSEA. V was shortened by 4 bases and J by 4 bases, with 18 bases between the two germline ends. The CDR3 length is 15 residues. CDR3 coding DNA: TGCAGCGTTGTGAGGGGACTTTTGGGGGCAGATACGCAGTATTTT. Translation gives CSVVRGLLGADTQYF.

This clonotype has ten or more counts. The gene calls are TRBV6-1 and TRBJ2-7; 7 nucleotides line up with TRBD2. The junction had 12 bases not matched to a gene; V was cut back by 7 bases and J by 6 bases. CDR3 length equals 14 residues. Per the germline V gene, CDR1 is MNHNS and CDR2 is SASEGT. The CDR3 protein is CASTPTSPRGEQYF. CDR3 DNA sequence: TGTGCCAGCACCCCGACTAGCCCGAGGGGCGAGCAGTACTTC.

This clonotype was seen a handful of times. The chain is built from TRBV5-1 and TRBJ2-3; 11 positions match TRBD2. The V gene end was trimmed by 5 bases and the J gene end by 2 bases; junction bases not matched to a gene: 10. Germline lookup yields CDR1 SGHRS and CDR2 YFSETQ. The CDR3 sequence is 17 residues long. CDR3 in amino acids: CASSPKLAGGDTDTQYF. The CDR3 nucleotides read TGCGCCAGCAGTCCCAAATTAGCGGGAGGGGACACAGATACGCAGTATTTT.

This sequence joins TRBV28 and TRBJ1-6, with unresolved D. There are 15 residues in the CDR3. The germline CDR1 and CDR2 sequences are MDHEN and SYDVKM. The V end was cut by 7 bases, the J end by 0 bases, with 10 bases between. The CDR3 DNA reads TGTGCCAGCACGGATCAGAGCTCCTATAATTCACCCCTCCACTTT. The encoded protein is CASTDQSSYNSPLHF.

This clonotype has at least ten counts. CDR3 loop: CASSPRGDYGYTF. The CDR3 nucleotides read TGTGCCAGCAGCCCTCGCGGGGATTATGGCTACACCTTC. The chain combines TRBV11-2 with TRBJ1-2; D is unclear. Trimming removed 5 bases at V and 5 bases at J, with 12 bases between. The CDR3 spans 13 residues. Germline CDR1 and CDR2: SGHAT and FQNNGV.

The rearrangement links TRBV3-1 to TRBJ2-7; 10 positions agree with TRBD1. CDR3 length: 15 residues. Germline V gene sequence: CDR1 LGHDT, CDR2 YNNKEL (reference sequence). With V trimmed by 2 bases and J by 3 bases, 4 bases remained unmatched. CDR3 protein: CASSQTGQGVYEQYF. The CDR3 DNA is TGTGCCAGCAGCCAAACAGGACAGGGGGTCTACGAGCAGTACTTC.

The J gene is TRBJ2-5, the V gene TRBV9, with a weak D call TRBD2 (6 bases). Per the germline V gene, CDR1 is SGDLS and CDR2 is YYNGEE. The length of the CDR3 is 13 residues. V was pared by 7 bases and J by 2 bases, with 12 bases between. CDR3 coding DNA: TGTGCCAGCGGCTCGGGAGCTCAAGAGACCCAGTACTTC. It specifies CASGSGAQETQYF. The variable domain in full, with the rest retrieved from reference TRBV9 and TRBJ2-5, is DSGVTQTPKHLITATGQRVTLRCSPRSGDLSVYWYQQSLDQGLQFLIQYYNGEERAKGNILERFSAQQFPDLHSELNLSSLELGDSALYFCASGSGAQETQYFGPGTRLLVL.

The rearrangement links TRBV3-1 to TRBJ2-4, with D maybe TRBD2 (6 bases). The CDR3 contains 18 residues. The germline V and J ends were trimmed by 3 bases and 6 bases, with 24 bases remaining between them. From germline, CDR1 is LGHDT and CDR2 YNNKEL (reference sequence). CDR3 loop: CASSHRSRGGPLVNIQYF. CDR3 DNA: TGTGCCAGCAGCCACCGATCGAGAGGAGGGCCGCTGGTAAACATTCAGTACTTC.

This chain joins TRBV6-1 and TRBJ2-1; TRBD1 or TRBD2 may be the D gene (5 bases each). This CDR3 is 13 amino acids long. CDR1 and CDR2 (germline): MNHNS, SASEGT. V lost 6 bases to trimming and J lost 5 bases, with 11 bases between them. The CDR3 protein is CASRVGRDNEQFF. The CDR3 nucleotides read TGTGCCAGCAGGGTGGGACGAGACAATGAGCAGTTCTTC.

This chain connects TRBV5-1 to TRBJ2-7; D is unclear. Germline V lookup: CDR1 SGHRS, CDR2 YFSETQ. CDR3 size: 13 residues. V was shortened by 0 bases and J by 4 bases, with 8 bases between the two germline ends. The CDR3 protein is CASSLDTEYEQYF. For the CDR3, the DNA is TGCGCCAGCAGCTTGGATACAGAGTACGAGCAGTACTTC.

This clonotype came up once. This chain joins TRBV5-6 and TRBJ2-1, with D tentatively TRBD2 (6 bases). The last part of the DNA fits TRBJ2-3 better; the J call may be wrong. Germline V lookup: CDR1 SGHDT, CDR2 YYEEEE. The CDR3 runs 17 residues. CDR3 DNA: TGTGCCAGCAGCCGGACGGGACTTTTCGGGTTCACGGATACGCAGTATTTT. Amino acid sequence: CASSRTGLFGFTDTQYF.